This TCR beta chain was documented in a study of T-cell reconstitution after alpha-beta-depleted transplantation in children. Library preparation (for TCRbeta) was performed with unique molecular identifiers. Each CDR3 protein gets one entry after TCRdb re-called the PCR reads with MiXCR. The repertoire holds approximately 200,000 distinct CDR3 sequences, with just over 14% as singletons. This clonotype was recorded at least ten times. The sequence was collected from a human donor who donated a stem cell graft to a child with acute lymphoblastic leukemia. This specimen was PBMCs from the stem cell graft donor, taken from the stem cell graft.

In DNA, the CDR3 is TGTGCCAGTAGGACTCGAGTTCTTCAAGAGAATTCACCCCTCCACTTT. It encodes CASRTRVLQENSPLHF. The chain employs TRBV19 and TRBJ1-6; D is uncertain. Per the germline V gene, CDR1 is LNHDA and CDR2 is SQIVND (reference sequence). This CDR3 has 16 amino acids. Trimming cost V 6 bases and J 7 bases, with 19 bases left between them.